Following are 17 T cell receptor beta chains from one sample sequenced in a study of CD8 T cells in ankylosing spondylitis. Regarding the study as a whole: Ankylosing spondylitis blood seemed to carry a telltale TCR beta motif made of seven or eight highly homologous variants.

One entry per CDR3 protein results from TCRdb running MiXCR on the 5' RACE reads. Of about 500,000 distinct CDR3 sequences listed, approximately 5.3% were seen once; the top ten hold around 3.6%. These receptors' targets are unknown. The sample taken for sequencing was blood, either unsorted or a sorted T cell fraction (not recorded which). Receptors originate from a male donor with ankylosing spondylitis.

The table lists this clonotype with many counts. CDR3 region: CASSLTGTSALMQFF. CDR3 nucleotides: TGTGCCAGCAGCTTAACCGGGACTAGCGCATTGATGCAGTTCTTC. The J gene is TRBJ2-1, the V gene TRBV7-2, with TRBD2 matching over 10 bases. The CDR3 sequence is 15 residues long. The ends lost 2 bases at V and 12 bases at J; junction bases unmatched: 10. In germline, CDR1 is SGHTA, CDR2 FQGNSA.

Many counts were recorded for this clonotype. The gene calls are TRBV5-5 and TRBJ1-2, with D hard to call. The CDR3 covers 14 residues. CDR1 SGHKS and CDR2 YYEKEE come from the germline V gene (reference sequence). With 1 base removed from V and 4 bases from J, the gap between germline ends came to 11 bases. In DNA form, the CDR3 reads TGTGCCAGCAGCTTGTCAGAGCTTAGCTATGGCTACACCTTC. Its translation is CASSLSELSYGYTF.

Ten or more counts support this clonotype. The J gene is TRBJ2-1, the V gene TRBV5-1; 9 nucleotides match TRBD2. Germline V gene data show CDR1 as SGHRS and CDR2 as YFSETQ. The CDR3 spans 17 residues. J lost 2 bases, V lost 2 bases, and 8 bases had no gene match. CDR3: CASSLSLVAGAYNEQFF. The CDR3 bases are TGCGCCAGCAGCTTAAGCCTCGTAGCGGGAGCCTACAATGAGCAGTTCTTC. Looking up the rest from reference TRBV5-1 and TRBJ2-1 gives the full variable domain: KAGVTQTPRYLIKTRGQQVTLSCSPISGHRSVSWYQQTPGQGLQFLFEYFSETQRNKGNFPGRFSGRQFSNSRSEMNVSTLELGDSALYLCASSLSLVAGAYNEQFFGPGTRLTVL.

This CDR3 is CASSFSVDGYTF. In DNA form, the CDR3 reads TGTGCCAGCAGCTTTTCGGTCGATGGCTACACCTTC. V gene TRBV5-6 combines with J gene TRBJ1-2; no clear D gene. The length of the CDR3 is 12 residues. V gave up 2 bases and J gave up 6 bases, with 8 bases separating them. Germline lookup yields CDR1 SGHDT and CDR2 YYEEEE.

In this sample, this clonotype turned up many times. This chain connects TRBV20-1 to TRBJ2-5; the D is unclear. Germline loops: CDR1 DFQATT, CDR2 SNEGSKA (reference sequence). The V end lost 7 bases, the J end lost 5 bases, and 11 bases lay between the germline ends. This CDR3 has 11 residues. CDR3 sequence: CSGVARETQYF. CDR3 DNA sequence: TGCAGTGGAGTAGCTCGGGAGACCCAGTACTTC.

In this sample, this clonotype turned up many times. The genes are TRBV20-1 and TRBJ1-2; D might be TRBD1 (6 bases). The CDR3 runs 13 residues. CDR1 and CDR2 (germline): DFQATT, SNEGSKA (reference sequence). Trimming left V 3 bases short and J 5 bases short, with 13 bases between. The CDR3 DNA reads TGCAGTGCTAGCGCAGGGGAACAGTATGGCTACACCTTC. Residues: CSASAGEQYGYTF.

This clonotype was detected many times. The chain's CDR3 is CASSTRSSGNTIYF. DNA for the CDR3: TGTGCCAGCAGTACCAGGAGCTCTGGAAACACCATATATTTT. The chain joins TRBV25-1 to TRBJ1-3; D is uncertain. The CDR3 extends over 14 amino acids. Trimming pared 5 bases from V and 0 bases from J, leaving 8 bases between. Germline V gene data show CDR1 as MGHDK and CDR2 as SYGVNS.

This clonotype was found many times. The V call is TRBV5-1, the J call TRBJ1-2; D is perhaps TRBD1 (6 bases). Deletions cut 4 bases from V and 8 bases from J, with 15 bases between. Germline lookup yields CDR1 SGHRS and CDR2 YFSETQ. The CDR3 is 13 residues long. Here the CDR3 reads CASSQPQGYGYTF. The CDR3 DNA reads as TGCGCCAGCAGCCAACCACAGGGATACGGCTACACCTTC.

This clonotype was observed at least ten times. The V call is TRBV29-1, the J call TRBJ2-7; D gene unclear. The CDR3 sequence is 14 residues long. In germline, CDR1 is SQVTM, CDR2 ANQGSEA. Trimming stripped 1 base from V and 7 bases from J, with 17 bases between. DNA for the CDR3: TGCAGCGTTGAAGGGCTTTATCAAATGGGGGAGCAGTACTTC. Translating it yields CSVEGLYQMGEQYF.

This clonotype has at least ten counts. The chain couples TRBV29-1 to TRBJ2-3; 8 bases are shared with TRBD1. CDR1 SQVTM and CDR2 ANQGSEA come from the germline V gene. V trimming: 6 bases; J trimming: 3 bases; junction bases outside the gene matches: 5. The CDR3 runs 13 residues. The CDR3 DNA is TGCAGCGTCCTCCGGGACAGGACAGATACGCAGTATTTT. Amino acid sequence: CSVLRDRTDTQYF.

This clonotype was seen ten or more times. V is TRBV10-1 and J is TRBJ2-3, with D uncertain. The CDR3 loop spans 13 amino acids. Germline CDR1 and CDR2: WNHNN and SYGVQD (reference sequence). Trimming pared 3 bases from V and 2 bases from J, leaving 6 bases between. The chain's CDR3 is CASSDPATDTQYF. The CDR3 bases are TGCGCCAGCAGTGACCCGGCCACAGATACGCAGTATTTT.

This clonotype was seen repeatedly, ten times or more. V and J are TRBV7-9 and TRBJ1-2; D call uncertain. Looked up from germline, CDR1 is SEHNR and CDR2 is FQNEAQ (reference sequence). The CDR3 spans 12 residues. Trimming took 1 base from V and 8 from J, leaving 8 bases between them. In DNA, the CDR3 is TGTGCCAGCAGCTTAGGGGCTTCGGGCTACACCTTC. Protein sequence: CASSLGASGYTF.

There are many counts of this clonotype. The V and J genes are TRBV6-2 or TRBV6-3 and TRBJ1-1; D unclear. Germline CDR1 is MNHEY and CDR2 is SVGEGT. Trimming stripped 2 bases from V and 6 bases from J, with 13 bases between. The CDR3 covers 14 residues. CDR3 protein: CASSYRPMTPEAFF. CDR3 bases: TGTGCCAGCAGTTACCGTCCGATGACCCCTGAAGCTTTCTTT.

This clonotype has ten or more counts. The chain has TRBV5-4 and TRBJ1-2, with 10 bases lining up with TRBD1. The CDR3 sequence is 16 residues long. V lost 2 bases and J lost 3; bases outside the gene matches: 7. From germline, CDR1 is SGHNT and CDR2 YYREEE (reference sequence). In DNA form, the CDR3 reads TGTGCCAGCAGCTTTGGGCGGGACAGGGGAGACTATGGCTACACCTTC. As protein: CASSFGRDRGDYGYTF.

The table lists this clonotype with many counts. The chain has TRBV6-2 or TRBV6-3 and TRBJ2-5, with TRBD1 matching over 10 bases. The CDR3 is made up of 14 amino acids. Germline loops: CDR1 MNHEY, CDR2 SVGEGT. Trimming at V came to 4 bases and at J to 5 bases, leaving 4 bases not matched to a gene. CDR3 coding DNA: TGTGCCAGCAGTTTGACAGGGGGCCGGGAGACCCAGTACTTC. Its protein is CASSLTGGRETQYF.

This clonotype was detected ten times or more. The chain combines TRBV5-4 with TRBJ2-1; D is ambiguous. Germline V CDR1 and CDR2: SGHNT, YYREEE (reference sequence). Deletions cut 3 bases from V and 0 bases from J, with 7 bases between. This CDR3 contains 14 residues. The CDR3, as DNA: TGTGCCAGCAGCTCGCCGAGCTCCTACAATGAGCAGTTCTTC. Translation gives CASSSPSSYNEQFF.

This clonotype appeared many times. The chain employs TRBV28 and TRBJ1-5; a weak D match, TRBD1 (6 bases). The V gene's germline CDR1 is MDHEN and CDR2 SYDVKM. Trimming took off 5 bases at V and 4 bases at J, with 15 bases between the two ends. The CDR3 loop spans 15 amino acids. The CDR3 bases are TGTGCCAGCAGTCTCGGGACATTCGCGAATCAGCCCCAGCATTTT. Protein: CASSLGTFANQPQHF.